This is a list of T cell receptor beta chains from one sample in a study of blood T cell repertoires in COVID-19. The assay was immunoSEQ multiplex PCR, and TCRdb's table has in-frame clones only and misses some. The table shows a few hundred thousand clones, with 80% to 95% occurring only once. Source material: peripheral blood. These TCRs come from a woman in her 30s with COVID-19, enrolled during active disease. CDR3s include the opening cysteine and the closing phenylalanine or tryptophan. Each record gives: J gene, clone size, V gene, D gene, CDR3 protein, CDR3 DNA. D genes are given only for firm matches. Size is omitted from some rows. Given values are once, few, many or a class for expanded clones.

>TRBJ2-2|-|TRBV11-2|TRBD1
CASSLVPRGRNTGELFF
TGTGCCAGCAGCTTAGTTCCCAGGGGGCGAAACACCGGGGAGCTGTTTTTT
>TRBJ1-5|-|TRBV30|-
CAWSGDMDQPQHF
TGTGCCTGGAGTGGGGACATGGATCAGCCCCAGCATTTT
>TRBJ2-5|-|TRBV20-1|-
CSASLGETQYF
TGCAGTGCTTCACTCGGAGAGACCCAGTACTTC
>TRBJ1-2|-|TRBV6-5|-
CASSYDSWGYGYTF
TGTGCCAGCAGTTACGACAGCTGGGGCTATGGCTACACCTTC
>TRBJ1-1|-|TRBV3-1/TRBV3-2|TRBD1
CASRDRGGTEAFF
TGTGCCAGCAGGGACAGGGGCGGCACTGAAGCTTTCTTT
>TRBJ2-5|-|TRBV5-5|-
CASSSLVGTETQYF
TGTGCCAGCAGCTCCCTAGTGGGGACTGAGACCCAGTACTTC
>TRBJ2-1|-|TRBV4-1|TRBD2
CASSQEEREVYNEQFF
TGCGCCAGCAGCCAAGAGGAGCGGGAGGTTTACAATGAGCAGTTCTTC
>TRBJ1-2|once|TRBV6-1|TRBD1
CASREGGPNYGYTF
TGTGCCAGCAGGGAAGGGGGCCCCAACTATGGCTACACCTTC
>TRBJ2-1|-|TRBV9|TRBD2
CASSVDSGRGEQFF
TGTGCCAGCAGCGTAGATAGCGGGAGGGGTGAGCAGTTCTTC
>TRBJ1-4|-|TRBV9|-
CASSVGAGYNEKLFF
TGTGCCAGCAGCGTAGGTGCAGGTTACAATGAAAAACTGTTTTTT
>TRBJ2-3|-|TRBV11-2|-
CASGRRAGVSTDTQYF
TGTGCCAGCGGTCGGCGGGCAGGCGTAAGCACAGATACGCAGTATTTT
>TRBJ1-5|-|TRBV27|-
CASSRLRSNQPQHF
TGTGCCAGCAGTCGCCTTAGAAGTAATCAGCCCCAGCATTTT
>TRBJ1-3|-|TRBV4-1|-
CASSQAGFGRNTIYF
TGCGCCAGCAGCCAAGCAGGCTTCGGGAGAAACACCATATATTTT
>TRBJ2-1|-|TRBV27|-
CASEPSRRQTRYNEQFF
TGTGCCAGCGAGCCCTCCAGGCGACAGACCCGATACAATGAGCAGTTCTTC
>TRBJ2-3|-|TRBV6-4|-
CASSPNADTQYF
TGTGCCAGCAGCCCTAACGCAGATACGCAGTATTTT
>TRBJ1-1|-|TRBV5-6|-
CASSFQQLMNTEAFF
TGTGCCAGCAGCTTCCAACAGCTAATGAACACTGAAGCTTTCTTT
>TRBJ2-7|-|TRBV10-1|-
CASSERQNYEQYF
TGCGCCAGCAGTGAACGACAAAACTACGAGCAGTACTTC
>TRBJ1-1|-|TRBV6-6|-
CASSYSGRGPNTEAFF
TGTGCCAGCAGTTACTCGGGGAGAGGGCCGAACACTGAAGCTTTCTTT
>TRBJ2-1|-|TRBV11-2|TRBD1
CASSLESGQGRNNEQFF
TGTGCCAGCAGCTTAGAGTCGGGACAGGGAAGGAACAATGAGCAGTTCTTC
>TRBJ1-1|-|TRBV18|TRBD1
CASSPTGADTEAFF
TGTGCCAGCTCGCCCACAGGGGCGGACACTGAAGCTTTCTTT
>TRBJ1-2|once|TRBV14|TRBD1
CASSPTGNGYTF
TGTGCCAGCAGCCCGACAGGGAACGGCTACACCTTC
>TRBJ1-1|-|TRBV19|-
CASSIDWSRGLITEAFF
TGTGCCAGTAGTATAGATTGGAGTCGGGGTCTGATCACTGAAGCTTTCTTT
>TRBJ2-3|-|TRBV11-2|-
CASSYLWTQYF
TGTGCCAGCAGCTACCTATGGACGCAGTATTTT
>TRBJ2-1|-|TRBV5-1|-
CASSLGTAAYNEQFF
TGCGCCAGCAGCTTGGGGACAGCCGCCTACAATGAGCAGTTCTTC
>TRBJ1-1|-|TRBV28|-
CASSFVTWAGNTEAFF
TGTGCCAGCAGTTTTGTGACGTGGGCAGGGAACACTGAAGCTTTCTTT
>TRBJ2-7|-|TRBV28|-
CASSPRPYEQYF
TGTGCCAGCAGCCCCAGGCCCTACGAGCAGTACTTC
>TRBJ2-7|-|TRBV7-9|TRBD2
CASSPPSRGGVGDGEQYF
TGTGCCAGCAGCCCTCCCTCCCGCGGGGGGGTAGGGGACGGGGAGCAGTACTTC
>TRBJ2-1|-|TRBV28|TRBD2
CATLAGEGPPVEQFF
TGTGCCACCTTAGCGGGAGAAGGCCCACCGGTTGAGCAGTTCTTC